This T cell receptor (beta chain) comes out of a study of beta chain features in type 1 diabetes. Overall study: Sorted cells examined across all samples numbered 100 million to 140 million.

A word on this clone: Its target is not known.

What was sequenced were expressed TCRB transcripts, since all of the isolated RNA had been reverse transcribed. Each sample of naive, central memory or regulatory T cells had, on average, around 3.3 million reads. TCRdb's table, derived via immunoSEQ multiplex PCR, lists solely in-frame clones and lacks some. The repertoire holds under 300,000 clones, with about 24% as singletons. J gave up 0 bases and V 5 bases, and 13 bases lay outside the gene matches. Germline lookup yields CDR1 SGHTA and CDR2 FQGTGA. The CDR3 totals 19 residues. Regarding the study as a whole: In the patient group, naive, central memory and Treg TCRB repertoires seemed more alike than in the healthy donor group. Among all four CD4+ subsets, Type 1 diabetes patients had TCRB CDR3s that were moderately but significantly shorter.

Central memory, naive, regulatory and stem cell-like memory CD4+ cells were sorted by CD45RO/CCR7/CD25/CD127/CD95/CD27. This chain uses TRBV7-3 with TRBJ2-1; 10 bases map to TRBD2. The sequence was collected from a woman aged 25 to 45 with type 1 diabetes. Material for sequencing was naive CD4+ T cells from blood. This chain's CDR3 is CASSHRLAGPLGSYNEQFF. CDR3 sequence (DNA): TGTGCCAGCAGCCACCGACTAGCGGGCCCGCTGGGCTCCTACAATGAGCAGTTCTTC.